These 30 T cell receptor beta chains originate from one sample sequenced in a study of T-cell reconstitution after alpha-beta-depleted transplantation in children. Construction of the TCRbeta library involved unique molecular identifiers. From the PCR reads, TCRdb called clonotypes with MiXCR, one entry per CDR3 protein. The data contain approximately 640,000 distinct CDR3 sequences, over 15% of them singletons. The sample was PBMCs from the stem cell graft donor, taken from the stem cell graft. The receptor source for this set is a human donor who donated a stem cell graft to a child with acute myeloid leukemia.

This sequence joins TRBV25-1 and TRBJ1-6, with 8 bases matching TRBD1. Germline CDR1 reads MGHDK; CDR2 reads SYGVNS. This CDR3 comprises 15 residues. J was trimmed by 7 bases and V by 4 bases; bases with no gene match: 6. CDR3 bases: TGTGCCAGCAGTGCCAGGACAGGGAGGAATTCACCCCTCCACTTT. Its protein product is CASSARTGRNSPLHF.

The rearrangement uses TRBV18 and TRBJ2-7; D is unresolved. This CDR3 region has 14 residues. CDR1 KGHSH and CDR2 LQKENI come from the germline V gene. Trimming removed 0 bases from V and 4 bases from J, with 10 bases in between. CDR3 sequence (DNA): TGTGCCAGCTCACCACCCAGCGTCCAGTACGAGCAGTACTTC. Amino acids: CASSPPSVQYEQYF.

This clonotype was picked up many times. The chain combines TRBV12-3 or TRBV12-4 with TRBJ2-3; 8 bases agree with TRBD2. This CDR3 is 14 amino acids long. The junction had 6 bases not matched to a gene; V was cut back by 7 bases and J by 3 bases. The CDR3 region has the DNA TGTGCCAGCAAGGCGACTAGCGCAACAGATACGCAGTATTTT. This translates into CASKATSATDTQYF.

On this clonotype itself: Possible read error: a much larger clone is one base away. The chain couples TRBV20-1 to TRBJ2-3; the D gene is possibly TRBD1 (5 bases). V was cut by 6 bases and J by 2 bases, with 12 bases left in between. The CDR3 has 13 residues. Germline V lookup: CDR1 DFQATT, CDR2 SNEGSKA (reference sequence). This CDR3 is CSARVQSTDTQYF. CDR3 DNA: TGCAGTGCCAGGGTTCAGTCCACAGATACGCAGTATTTT.

This clonotype was seen repeatedly, ten times or more. The chain has TRBV29-1 and TRBJ2-3, with D hard to call. Germline V CDR1 and CDR2: SQVTM, ANQGSEA. With 4 bases removed from V and 2 bases from J, the gap between germline ends came to 10 bases. The CDR3 consists of 13 residues. The CDR3 coding sequence is TGCAGCGTTGCGGGCCTTAACACAGATACGCAGTATTTT. Its protein product is CSVAGLNTDTQYF.

This clonotype was recorded many times. The chain combines TRBV16 with TRBJ2-7, with TRBD2 identical over 11 bases. Germline V CDR1 and CDR2: KGHSY, FQNENV. The CDR3 is made up of 14 amino acids. Trimming removed 5 bases from V and 4 bases from J; junction bases left unmatched: 4. The CDR3, as DNA: TGTGCCAGCAGCGGTAGCGGGGGGGCGTACGAGCAGTACTTC. It encodes CASSGSGGAYEQYF.

This clonotype was seen more than once but under ten times. The rearrangement links TRBV5-5 to TRBJ2-3; D gene ambiguous. This CDR3 is 13 amino acids long. Germline values: CDR1 SGHKS, CDR2 YYEKEE (reference sequence). Between the trimmed V and J ends, which lost 3 bases and 3 bases, there was a span of 8 bases. CDR3 sequence: CASSSFQTDTQYF. Here the CDR3 DNA reads TGTGCCAGCAGCTCTTTTCAGACAGATACGCAGTATTTT.

Details on this clonotype: A much larger clone differs from this one at a single base, so this may be a read error. CDR3 loop: CSADRRDGSDTEYF. CDR3 coding DNA: TGCAGTGCTGACCGCCGGGACGGGTCAGATACGGAGTATTTT. The rearrangement uses TRBV20-1 and TRBJ2-3; D is tentatively TRBD1 or TRBD2 (5 bases each). This CDR3 region has 14 residues. The V gene's germline CDR1 is DFQATT and CDR2 SNEGSKA (reference sequence).

V gene TRBV29-1 combines with J gene TRBJ2-1; D is perhaps TRBD1 or TRBD2 (5 bases each). The ends were cut back, 0 bases at V and 7 bases at J, with 22 bases in the middle. Germline CDR1 reads SQVTM; CDR2 reads ANQGSEA. The CDR3 extends over 17 amino acids. The CDR3 nucleotides are TGCAGCGTTGAAGAGGTAACCTCAACCTTAGAGGGGAATGAGCAGTTCTTC. As protein: CSVEEVTSTLEGNEQFF.

The chain employs TRBV11-1 and TRBJ2-5, with TRBD2 as a possible D gene (5 bases). Germline CDR1 reads SGHAT; CDR2 reads FQDESV (reference sequence). This CDR3 contains 18 residues. Trimming removed 5 bases at V and 1 base at J, with 23 bases between. This CDR3 is CASSPEWSASPPQETQYF. The CDR3 DNA is TGTGCCAGCAGCCCCGAGTGGTCGGCTAGCCCTCCCCAAGAGACCCAGTACTTC.

The J gene is TRBJ1-3, the V gene TRBV7-2; D ambiguous. CDR1 is SGHTA, CDR2 FQGNSA, per germline. Trimming stripped 0 bases from V and 5 bases from J, with 5 bases between. The CDR3 is 13 residues long. For the CDR3, the DNA is TGTGCCAGCAGCTTAGCGAGGAGAAACACCATATATTTT. Protein: CASSLARRNTIYF.

This chain connects TRBV15 to TRBJ2-7; unclear D gene. Looked up from germline, CDR1 is LNHNV and CDR2 is YYDKDF (reference sequence). V was clipped by 3 bases and J by 6 bases, with 9 bases between them. This CDR3 has 12 amino acids. The CDR3 region is CATSSGGSEQYF. The DNA for the CDR3 is TGTGCCACCAGCAGTGGTGGGTCCGAGCAGTACTTC. Based on the CDR3 plus reference TRBV15 and TRBJ2-7, the full variable domain is DAMVIQNPRYQVTQFGKPVTLSCSQTLNHNVMYWYQQKSSQAPKLLFHYYDKDFNNEADTPDNFQSRRPNTSFCFLDIRSPGLGDTAMYLCATSSGGSEQYFGPGTRLTVT.

This clonotype was detected many times. The chain links TRBV20-1 to TRBJ2-1, with 12 bases fitting TRBD2. After removal of 8 bases from V and 6 bases from J, the junction contained 5 bases not matched to a gene. CDR3 length: 13 amino acids. Per germline, CDR1 DFQATT and CDR2 SNEGSKA (reference sequence). CDR3 loop: CSTKGLAGNEQFF. Here the CDR3 DNA reads TGCAGTACTAAGGGACTAGCGGGCAATGAGCAGTTCTTC.

This clonotype was detected only a few times. V usage is TRBV15 and J usage is TRBJ2-3, with a possible D match to TRBD1 (6 bases). V shed 2 bases and J shed 6 bases, with 21 bases lying between them. Germline V gives CDR1 LNHNV, CDR2 YYDKDF (reference sequence). The CDR3 totals 17 residues. For the CDR3, the DNA is TGTGCCACCAGCAGAAGTCGGGACACCCTCGAGGGCGATACGCAGTATTTT. It encodes CATSRSRDTLEGDTQYF. Looking up the rest from reference TRBV15 and TRBJ2-3 gives the full variable domain: DAMVIQNPRYQVTQFGKPVTLSCSQTLNHNVMYWYQQKSSQAPKLLFHYYDKDFNNEADTPDNFQSRRPNTSFCFLDIRSPGLGDTAMYLCATSRSRDTLEGDTQYFGPGTRLTVL.

The table lists this clonotype with a count of one. The genes are TRBV20-1 and TRBJ1-2; D perhaps matches TRBD1 (6 bases). The V and J ends lost 3 bases and 2 bases respectively, with 16 bases between them. The CDR3 loop spans 15 amino acids. Germline V gene sequence: CDR1 DFQATT, CDR2 SNEGSKA (reference sequence). CDR3 sequence reads: CSARFMGGTNYGYTF. The CDR3 region has the DNA TGCAGTGCTAGGTTCATGGGGGGCACCAACTATGGCTACACCTTC.

This clonotype was counted at least ten times. The chain links TRBV12-3 or TRBV12-4 to TRBJ2-1; TRBD2 matches at 12 bases. The CDR3 totals 15 residues. V lost 5 bases, J lost 7 bases, and 6 bases stayed unmatched. CDR3 DNA: TGTGCCAGCAGTCCCTGGACTAGCGGGACAAATGAGCAGTTCTTC. Amino acids: CASSPWTSGTNEQFF.

This clonotype has more than one count but fewer than ten. The chain recombines TRBV7-8 with TRBJ1-5, with TRBD1 identical over 7 bases. V was pared by 5 bases and J by 6 bases, with 10 bases of the junction left unmatched. The CDR3 is 15 amino acids. Germline CDR1 and CDR2: SGHVS and FQNEAQ. Here the CDR3 DNA reads TGTGCCAGCAGCCGGCTCCCAGGGGGTGGTCAGCCCCAGCATTTT. Its translation: CASSRLPGGGQPQHF.

This clonotype occurred many times. The chain has TRBV29-1 and TRBJ2-3; no firm D call. V lost 6 bases and J lost 7, with 17 bases in between. The CDR3 spans 13 residues. Germline V lookup: CDR1 SQVTM, CDR2 ANQGSEA. The CDR3 sequence is CSVRTRLSNTQYF. The CDR3 DNA sequence: TGCAGCGTCCGAACCCGCCTTTCGAATACGCAGTATTTT.

This clonotype was seen once. The chain uses TRBV11-1 and TRBJ2-7; 10 bases are a match to TRBD2. J gave up 0 bases and V 5 bases, and 19 bases lay outside the gene matches. Germline CDR1 and CDR2: SGHAT and FQDESV (reference sequence). The CDR3 has 20 amino acids. This CDR3 is CASSPSGVAGGQCGSYEQYF. CDR3 bases: TGTGCCAGCAGCCCTTCGGGAGTAGCGGGGGGCCAATGCGGCTCCTACGAGCAGTACTTC.

The chain recombines TRBV5-6 with TRBJ1-5, with TRBD1 identical over 8 bases. After removal of 1 base from V and 4 bases from J, the junction contained 10 bases not matched to a gene. In germline, CDR1 is SGHDT, CDR2 YYEEEE. The CDR3 length is 17 residues. The CDR3 here is CASSLYDGRGLNQPQHF. CDR3 in DNA: TGTGCCAGCAGCTTGTATGATGGCAGGGGGCTGAATCAGCCCCAGCATTTT. Drawing the rest from reference TRBV5-6 and TRBJ1-5, the complete variable domain is DAGVTQSPTHLIKTRGQQVTLRCSPKSGHDTVSWYQQALGQGPQFIFQYYEEEERQRGNFPDRFSGHQFPNYSSELNVNALLLGDSALYLCASSLYDGRGLNQPQHFGDGTRLSIL.

This clonotype was recorded at least ten times. This rearrangement joins TRBV20-1 to TRBJ2-7, with TRBD2 as a possible D gene (6 bases). The CDR3 is 15 residues long. Germline CDR1 is DFQATT and CDR2 is SNEGSKA (reference sequence). V was shortened by 3 bases and J by 2 bases, with 17 bases between the two germline ends. CDR3 sequence (DNA): TGCAGTGCTAGTTCCCCCGGGACGGGGGCCTACGAGCAGTACTTC. Translating it yields CSASSPGTGAYEQYF.

This clonotype was counted only a few times. V usage is TRBV6-2 or TRBV6-3 and J usage is TRBJ2-3; 9 positions match TRBD1. The V gene's germline CDR1 is MNHEY and CDR2 SVGEGT. The V gene end was trimmed by 2 bases and the J gene end by 2 bases; junction bases not matched to a gene: 17. The CDR3 has 20 residues. The DNA for the CDR3 is TGTGCCAGCAGTTACCGGTCAGGACTAGGACAGGGGTGGTCCACAGATACGCAGTATTTT. Amino acid sequence: CASSYRSGLGQGWSTDTQYF.

This clonotype was picked up many times. The chain combines TRBV5-1 with TRBJ2-1, with TRBD1 identical over 9 bases. Losses at the gene ends were 3 bases for V and 2 bases for J; bases not matched to a gene: 3. CDR3 length equals 15 residues. The germline CDR1 and CDR2 sequences are SGHRS and YFSETQ. The CDR3 here is CASSWTGEPYNEQFF. CDR3 DNA sequence: TGCGCCAGCAGCTGGACAGGGGAACCCTACAATGAGCAGTTCTTC.

To note about this clonotype: A read error may explain this, as a much larger clone is one base away. The rearrangement joins TRBV20-1 to TRBJ2-5; D is perhaps TRBD2 (7 bases). CDR1 is DFQATT and CDR2 is SNEGSKA in the germline V gene (reference sequence). The CDR3 is 16 amino acids. CDR3 protein: CCALRGGGAGRETQYF. CDR3 coding DNA: TGCTGTGCCCTAAGAGGTGGGGGGGCCGGTCGGGAGACCCAGTACTTC.

As to this clonotype: Being one base from a much bigger clone, this may be a read error. The chain employs TRBV20-1 and TRBJ1-1; maybe TRBD1 (6 bases). Germline V CDR1 and CDR2: DFQATT, SNEGSKA (reference sequence). This CDR3 comprises 12 residues. CDR3 loop: CRAGGAGTAAFF. The CDR3 bases are TGCAGAGCCGGGGGGGCTGGCACTGCAGCTTTCTTT.

This clonotype was seen repeatedly, ten times or more. The CDR3 region has the DNA TGTGCCAGCAGCTTAGCGCACGGGGGGAACGAGCAGTACTTC. It is translated as CASSLAHGGNEQYF. This chain connects TRBV7-2 to TRBJ2-7, with 7 bases fitting TRBD2. V gave up 0 bases and J gave up 5 bases; unmatched junction bases: 4. Germline V gene data show CDR1 as SGHTA and CDR2 as FQGNSA. CDR3 size: 14 residues.

The rearrangement links TRBV4-3 to TRBJ2-3; TRBD2 aligns across 13 bases. The CDR3 extends over 18 amino acids. The germline V gene has CDR1 LGHNA and CDR2 YSLEER. The V and J ends lost 4 bases and 4 bases, in that order; junction bases with no gene match: 11. For the CDR3, the DNA is TGCGCCAGCAGCCCCCGGACTAGCGGGGGAGTTGCGTCAGATACGCAGTATTTT. Amino acids: CASSPRTSGGVASDTQYF.

This clonotype was observed a few times. CDR3 DNA sequence: TGCGCCAGCAGCTTCGGCGGTCGGGAAACTAACTATGGCTACACCTTC. It yields the protein CASSFGGRETNYGYTF. The V gene is TRBV5-1, the J gene TRBJ1-2; D is unresolved. CDR3 length: 16 amino acids. V gave up 2 bases and J gave up 0 bases, with 14 bases separating them. Looked up from germline, CDR1 is SGHRS and CDR2 is YFSETQ.

The gene calls are TRBV20-1 and TRBJ1-1; D possibly corresponds to TRBD1 (5 bases). CDR1 is DFQATT and CDR2 is SNEGSKA in the germline V gene (reference sequence). The CDR3 has 13 amino acids. V lost 6 bases and J lost 0, with 11 bases in between. Here the CDR3 DNA reads TGCAGTGCCAGAAGACAGATGAACACTGAAGCTTTCTTT. This gives the protein CSARRQMNTEAFF.

This clonotype was detected ten times or more. DNA of the CDR3: TGCAGTGCTAGAGATCACCGGGGGGACACAGATACGCAGTATTTT. Translating gives CSARDHRGDTDTQYF. The rearrangement links TRBV20-1 to TRBJ2-3, with TRBD2 matching over 7 bases. J was trimmed by 2 bases and V by 0 bases; bases with no gene match: 5. This CDR3 is built from 15 residues. Germline V gene data show CDR1 as DFQATT and CDR2 as SNEGSKA (reference sequence).